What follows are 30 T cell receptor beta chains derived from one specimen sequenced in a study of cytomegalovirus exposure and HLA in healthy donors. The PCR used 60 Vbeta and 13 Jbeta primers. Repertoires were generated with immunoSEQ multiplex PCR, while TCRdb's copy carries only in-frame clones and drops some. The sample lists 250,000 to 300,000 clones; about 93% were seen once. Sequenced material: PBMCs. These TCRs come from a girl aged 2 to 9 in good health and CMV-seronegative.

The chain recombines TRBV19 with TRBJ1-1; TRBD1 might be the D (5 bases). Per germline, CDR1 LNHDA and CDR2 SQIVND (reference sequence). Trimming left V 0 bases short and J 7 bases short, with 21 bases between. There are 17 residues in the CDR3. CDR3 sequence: CASSIEASRLGLGEAFF. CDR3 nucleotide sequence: TGTGCCAGTAGTATAGAGGCCAGCCGACTGGGGCTTGGTGAAGCTTTCTTT.

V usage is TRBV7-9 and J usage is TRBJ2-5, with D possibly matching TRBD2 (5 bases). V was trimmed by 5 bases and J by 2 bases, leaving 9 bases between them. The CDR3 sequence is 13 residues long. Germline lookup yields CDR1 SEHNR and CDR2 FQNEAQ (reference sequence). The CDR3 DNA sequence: TGTGCCAGCAGCCGCGGGTCTCAAGAGACCCAGTACTTC. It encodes CASSRGSQETQYF.

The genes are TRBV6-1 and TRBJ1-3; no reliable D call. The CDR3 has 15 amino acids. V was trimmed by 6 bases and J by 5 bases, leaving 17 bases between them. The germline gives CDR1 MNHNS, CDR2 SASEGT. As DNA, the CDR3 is TGTGCCAGCAGCCAGGAACCGACAACAAGAAACACCATATATTTT. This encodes CASSQEPTTRNTIYF.

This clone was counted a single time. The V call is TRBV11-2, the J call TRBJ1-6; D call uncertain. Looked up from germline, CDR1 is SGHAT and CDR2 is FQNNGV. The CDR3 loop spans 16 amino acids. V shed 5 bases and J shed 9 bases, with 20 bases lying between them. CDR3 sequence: CASSIWTRDFSSPLHF. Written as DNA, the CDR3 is TGTGCCAGCAGCATCTGGACTAGGGATTTTAGTTCACCCCTCCACTTT.

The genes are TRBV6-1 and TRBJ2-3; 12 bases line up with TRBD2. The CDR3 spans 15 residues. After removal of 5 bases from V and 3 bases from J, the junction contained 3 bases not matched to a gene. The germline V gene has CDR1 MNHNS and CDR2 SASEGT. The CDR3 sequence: CASSILAGGTDTQYF. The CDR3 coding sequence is TGTGCCAGCAGTATACTAGCGGGGGGAACAGATACGCAGTATTTT.

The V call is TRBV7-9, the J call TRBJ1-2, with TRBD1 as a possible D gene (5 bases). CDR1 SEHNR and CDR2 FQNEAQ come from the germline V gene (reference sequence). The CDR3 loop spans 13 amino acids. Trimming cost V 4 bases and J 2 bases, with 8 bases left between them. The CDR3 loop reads CASSSTDNYGYTF. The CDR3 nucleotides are TGTGCCAGCAGCTCGACAGACAACTATGGCTACACCTTC.

DNA of the CDR3: TGTGCCAGCAGCGCTGGACTAGCGGTTATACCGAGCTCCTACAATGAGCAGTTCTTC. Protein product: CASSAGLAVIPSSYNEQFF. This rearrangement joins TRBV9 to TRBJ2-1, with 10 bases identical to TRBD2. V lost 3 bases to trimming and J lost 0 bases; unmatched junction nucleotides: 12. CDR3 size: 19 residues. Germline assignment: CDR1 SGDLS and CDR2 YYNGEE.

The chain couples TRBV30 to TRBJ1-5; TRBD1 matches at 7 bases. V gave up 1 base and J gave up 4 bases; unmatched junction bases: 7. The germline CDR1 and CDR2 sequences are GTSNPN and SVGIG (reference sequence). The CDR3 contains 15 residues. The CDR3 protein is CAWSGAGQFNQPQHF. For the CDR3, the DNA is TGTGCCTGGAGTGGGGCGGGACAGTTTAATCAGCCCCAGCATTTT.

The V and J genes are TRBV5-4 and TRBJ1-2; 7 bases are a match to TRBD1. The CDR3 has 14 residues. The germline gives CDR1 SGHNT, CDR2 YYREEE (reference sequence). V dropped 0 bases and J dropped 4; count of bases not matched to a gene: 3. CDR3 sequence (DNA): TGTGCCAGCAGCTTGGACAGGGGAATCTATGGCTACACCTTC. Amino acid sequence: CASSLDRGIYGYTF. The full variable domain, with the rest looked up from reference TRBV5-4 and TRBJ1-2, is ETGVTQSPTHLIKTRGQQVTLRCSSQSGHNTVSWYQQALGQGPQFIFQYYREEENGRGNFPPRFSGLQFPNYSSELNVNALELDDSALYLCASSLDRGIYGYTFGSGTRLTVV.

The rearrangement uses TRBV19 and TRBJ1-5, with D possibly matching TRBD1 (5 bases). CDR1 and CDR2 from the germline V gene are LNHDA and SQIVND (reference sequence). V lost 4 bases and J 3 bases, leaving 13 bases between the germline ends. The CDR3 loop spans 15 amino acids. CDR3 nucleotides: TGTGCCAGTAGTAGGTTTGGGGGGTACAATCAGCCCCAGCATTTT. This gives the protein CASSRFGGYNQPQHF.

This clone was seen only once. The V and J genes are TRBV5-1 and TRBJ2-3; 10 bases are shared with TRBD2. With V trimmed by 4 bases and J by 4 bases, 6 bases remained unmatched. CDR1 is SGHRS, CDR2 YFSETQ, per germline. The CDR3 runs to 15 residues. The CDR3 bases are TGCGCCAGCAGCCCAGCGGGGGGGCGGGCAGATACGCAGTATTTT. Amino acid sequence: CASSPAGGRADTQYF.

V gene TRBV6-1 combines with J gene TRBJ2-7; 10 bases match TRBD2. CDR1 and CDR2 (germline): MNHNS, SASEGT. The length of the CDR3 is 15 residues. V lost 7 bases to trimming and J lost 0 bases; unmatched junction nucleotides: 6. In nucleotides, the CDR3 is TGTGCCAGCATCGGAGGACTAGCGGTCTCCTACGAGCAGTACTTC. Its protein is CASIGGLAVSYEQYF.

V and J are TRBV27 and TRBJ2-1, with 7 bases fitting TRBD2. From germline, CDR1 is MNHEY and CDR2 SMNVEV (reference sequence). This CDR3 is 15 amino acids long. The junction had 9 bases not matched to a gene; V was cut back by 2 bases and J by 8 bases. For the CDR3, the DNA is TGTGCCAGCAGTTTACTTGGCGGGAGAGGCTATGAGCAGTTCTTC. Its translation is CASSLLGGRGYEQFF.

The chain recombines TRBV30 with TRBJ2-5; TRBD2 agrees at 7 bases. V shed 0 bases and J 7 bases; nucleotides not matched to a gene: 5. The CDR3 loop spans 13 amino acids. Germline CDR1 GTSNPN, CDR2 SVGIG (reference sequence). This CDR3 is CAWSVGSGGTQYF. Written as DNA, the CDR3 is TGTGCCTGGAGTGTAGGATCGGGGGGGACCCAGTACTTC.

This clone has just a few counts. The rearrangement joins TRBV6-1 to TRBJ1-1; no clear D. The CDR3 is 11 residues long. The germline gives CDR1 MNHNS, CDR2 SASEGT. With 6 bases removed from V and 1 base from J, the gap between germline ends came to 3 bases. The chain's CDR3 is CASSRNTEAFF. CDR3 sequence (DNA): TGTGCCAGCAGCAGGAACACTGAAGCTTTCTTT.

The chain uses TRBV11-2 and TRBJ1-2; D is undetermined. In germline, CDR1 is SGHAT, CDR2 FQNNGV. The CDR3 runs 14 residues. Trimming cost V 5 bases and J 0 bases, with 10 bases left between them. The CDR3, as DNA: TGTGCCAGCAGCCCCCGGGTAGCTAACTATGGCTACACCTTC. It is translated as CASSPRVANYGYTF.

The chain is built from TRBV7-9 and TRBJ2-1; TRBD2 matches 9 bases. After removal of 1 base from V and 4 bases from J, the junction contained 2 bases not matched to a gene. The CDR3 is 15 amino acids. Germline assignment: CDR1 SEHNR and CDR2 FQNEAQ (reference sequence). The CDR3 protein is CASSLVSGGYNEQFF. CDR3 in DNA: TGTGCCAGCAGCTTAGTGAGCGGGGGGTACAATGAGCAGTTCTTC.

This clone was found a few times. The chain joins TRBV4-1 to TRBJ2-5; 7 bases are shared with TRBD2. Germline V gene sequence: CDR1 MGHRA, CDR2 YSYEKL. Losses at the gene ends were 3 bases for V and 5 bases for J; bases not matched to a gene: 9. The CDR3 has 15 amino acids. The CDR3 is CASSQSSGAVETQYF. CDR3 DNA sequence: TGCGCCAGCAGCCAGTCTAGCGGAGCGGTGGAGACCCAGTACTTC.

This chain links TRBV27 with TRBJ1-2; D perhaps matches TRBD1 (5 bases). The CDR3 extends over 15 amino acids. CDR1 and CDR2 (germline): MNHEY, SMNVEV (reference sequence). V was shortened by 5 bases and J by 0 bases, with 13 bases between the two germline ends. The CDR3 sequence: CASSPRANSNYGYTF. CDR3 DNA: TGTGCCAGCAGTCCCAGGGCAAACTCTAACTATGGCTACACCTTC.

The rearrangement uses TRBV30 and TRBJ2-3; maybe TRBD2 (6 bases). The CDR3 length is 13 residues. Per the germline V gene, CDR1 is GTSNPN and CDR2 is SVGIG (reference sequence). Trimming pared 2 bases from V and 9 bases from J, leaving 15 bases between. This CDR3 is CAWSPGLAGTQYF. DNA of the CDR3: TGTGCCTGGAGTCCCGGGCTTGCGGGGACGCAGTATTTT.

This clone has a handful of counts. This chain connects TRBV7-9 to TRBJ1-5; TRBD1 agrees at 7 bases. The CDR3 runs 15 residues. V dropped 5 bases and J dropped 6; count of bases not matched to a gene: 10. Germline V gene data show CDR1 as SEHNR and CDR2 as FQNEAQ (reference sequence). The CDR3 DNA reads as TGTGCCAGCAGCGCCTCTTTAGGGGGCGGTCAGCCCCAGCATTTT. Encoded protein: CASSASLGGGQPQHF. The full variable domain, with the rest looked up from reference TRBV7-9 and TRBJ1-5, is DTGVSQNPRHKITKRGQNVTFRCDPISEHNRLYWYRQTLGQGPEFLTYFQNEAQLEKSRLLSDRFSAERPKGSFSTLEIQRTEQGDSAMYLCASSASLGGGQPQHFGDGTRLSIL.

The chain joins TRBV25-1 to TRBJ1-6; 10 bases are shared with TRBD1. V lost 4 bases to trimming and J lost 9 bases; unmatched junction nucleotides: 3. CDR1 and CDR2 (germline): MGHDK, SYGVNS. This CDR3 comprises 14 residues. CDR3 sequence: CASSVGTGVSPLHF. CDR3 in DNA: TGTGCCAGCAGTGTCGGGACAGGGGTTTCACCCCTCCACTTT.

CDR3 sequence reads: CASSQTGINSPLHF. CDR3 coding DNA: TGCGCCAGCAGCCAGACAGGGATAAATTCACCCCTCCACTTT. The V call is TRBV4-1, the J call TRBJ1-6, with TRBD1 matching over 7 bases. Trimming cost V 3 bases and J 7 bases; bases outside gene matches: 3. The V gene's germline CDR1 is MGHRA and CDR2 YSYEKL. CDR3 size: 14 residues.

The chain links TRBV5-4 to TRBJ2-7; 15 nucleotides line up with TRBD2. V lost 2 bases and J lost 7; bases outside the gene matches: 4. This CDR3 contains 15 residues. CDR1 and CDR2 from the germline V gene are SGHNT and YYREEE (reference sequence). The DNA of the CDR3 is TGTGCCAGCAGCTTAGCCGGGACTAGCGGGAGGGAGCAGTACTTC. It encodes CASSLAGTSGREQYF.

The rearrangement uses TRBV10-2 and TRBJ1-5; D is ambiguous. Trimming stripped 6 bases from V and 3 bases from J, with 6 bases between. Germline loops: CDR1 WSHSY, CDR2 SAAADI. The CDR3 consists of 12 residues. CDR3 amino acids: CASSLLNQPQHF. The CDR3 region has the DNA TGCGCCAGCAGCTTACTCAATCAGCCCCAGCATTTT.

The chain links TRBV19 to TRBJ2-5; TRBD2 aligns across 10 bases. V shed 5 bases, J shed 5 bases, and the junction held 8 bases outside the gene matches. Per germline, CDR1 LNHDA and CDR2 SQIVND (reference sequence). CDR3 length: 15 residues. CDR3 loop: CASSSTSGARETQYF. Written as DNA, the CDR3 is TGTGCCAGTAGTTCTACTAGCGGGGCTAGGGAGACCCAGTACTTC.

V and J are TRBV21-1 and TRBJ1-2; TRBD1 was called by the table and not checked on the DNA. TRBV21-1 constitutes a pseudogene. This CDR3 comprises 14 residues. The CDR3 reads CASSAPGAEYGYTF. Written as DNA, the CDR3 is TGTGCCAGCAGCGCCCCAGGGGCGGAGTATGGCTACACCTTC.

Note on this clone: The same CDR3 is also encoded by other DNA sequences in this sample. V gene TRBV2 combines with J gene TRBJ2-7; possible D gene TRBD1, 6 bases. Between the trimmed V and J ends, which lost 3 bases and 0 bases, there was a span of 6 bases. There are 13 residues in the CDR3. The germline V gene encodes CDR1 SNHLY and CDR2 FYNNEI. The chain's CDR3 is CASSDRGSYEQYF. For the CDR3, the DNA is TGTGCCAGCAGTGACAGGGGCTCCTACGAGCAGTACTTC. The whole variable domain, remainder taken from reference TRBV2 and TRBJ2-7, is EPEVTQTPSHQVTQMGQEVILRCVPISNHLYFYWYRQILGQKVEFLVSFYNNEISEKSEIFDDQFSVERPDGSNFTLKIRSTKLEDSAMYFCASSDRGSYEQYFGPGTRLTVT.

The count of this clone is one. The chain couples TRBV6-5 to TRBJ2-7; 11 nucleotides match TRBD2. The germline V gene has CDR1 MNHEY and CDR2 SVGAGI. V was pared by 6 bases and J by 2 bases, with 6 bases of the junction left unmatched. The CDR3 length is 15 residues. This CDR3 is CASRGLAGGPYEQYF. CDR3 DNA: TGTGCCAGCAGGGGCCTAGCGGGAGGCCCCTACGAGCAGTACTTC.

CDR3 loop: CASSPLAGSSYNEQFF. The CDR3, as DNA: TGTGCCAGCAGCCCGCTAGCGGGGAGCTCCTACAATGAGCAGTTCTTC. The chain recombines TRBV7-2 with TRBJ2-1; TRBD2 matches at 9 bases. The CDR3 loop spans 16 amino acids. After removal of 5 bases from V and 0 bases from J, the junction contained 5 bases not matched to a gene. Germline CDR1 and CDR2: SGHTA and FQGNSA.